These T cell receptor beta chains were read from a single sample in a study of cytomegalovirus exposure and HLA in healthy donors. Some clones are missing from TCRdb's copy, which holds only in-frame ones; the method was immunoSEQ multiplex PCR. The sample has around 180,000 clones, over 75% seen once. Sequenced material: PBMCs. These receptors were collected from a man aged 18 to 30 in good health and CMV-seronegative. Each CDR3 is given with its conserved first and last residue. Each record gives: V gene, clone size, D gene, J gene, CDR3 DNA, CDR3 protein. The D gene is left open where the match is weak. The size of a clone is reported for some rows only, either as once, few or many, or as a class for expanded clones.

V: TRBV18; size: -; D: -; J: TRBJ2-3; DNA: TGTGCCAGCTCGGAAGGGGTACTCAAAGATACGCAGTATTTT; CDR3: CASSEGVLKDTQYF
V: TRBV5-4; size: -; D: -; J: TRBJ1-3; DNA: TGTGCCAGCAGCGCGGGGGCAGGTCGTGGGGCTGGAAACACCATATATTTT; CDR3: CASSAGAGRGAGNTIYF
V: TRBV5-6; size: -; D: -; J: TRBJ2-2; DNA: TGTGCCAGCAGCAGACGACAGGTCACCGGGGAGCTGTTTTTT; CDR3: CASSRRQVTGELFF
V: TRBV5-1; size: -; D: TRBD1; J: TRBJ2-5; DNA: TGCGCCAGCAGCTGGAGGACAGGGGGCCGGGAGACCCAGTACTTC; CDR3: CASSWRTGGRETQYF
V: TRBV25-1; size: few; D: -; J: TRBJ1-1; DNA: TGTGCCAGCAGTGGGATACAGAGGAACACTGAAGCTTTCTTT; CDR3: CASSGIQRNTEAFF
V: TRBV7-8; size: once; D: -; J: TRBJ1-5; DNA: TGTGCCAGCAGCCCCCCGGCCACAGGGATTCAGCCCCAGCATTTT; CDR3: CASSPPATGIQPQHF
V: TRBV2; size: -; D: -; J: TRBJ2-7; DNA: TGTGCCAGCAGTGGGGGGCGAACTCGATACGAGCAGTACTTC; CDR3: CASSGGRTRYEQYF
V: TRBV7-2; size: -; D: TRBD2; J: TRBJ2-5; DNA: TGTGCCAGCAGCTTATTAGGACTAGCGGGTGGAGAGACCCAGTACTTC; CDR3: CASSLLGLAGGETQYF
V: TRBV6-1; size: -; D: TRBD1; J: TRBJ1-1; DNA: TGTGCCAGCAGCGACAGGGGCCTTTACGTGGACTTT; CDR3: CASSDRGLYVDF
V: TRBV7-9; size: -; D: -; J: TRBJ2-7; DNA: TGTGCCAGCAGCTTAGTGATAGGGGTGTTCTACGAGCAGTACTTC; CDR3: CASSLVIGVFYEQYF
V: TRBV9; size: few; D: TRBD2; J: TRBJ2-3; DNA: TGTGCCAGCAAGGCGGGGGGTACTACAGATACGCAGTATTTT; CDR3: CASKAGGTTDTQYF
V: TRBV27; size: few; D: -; J: TRBJ1-5; DNA: TGTGCCAGCAGTAGTGGGGGCGTGGGACAGCCCCAGCATTTT; CDR3: CASSSGGVGQPQHF
V: TRBV19; size: -; D: TRBD1; J: TRBJ2-2; DNA: TGTGCCAGGACGGACAGGCCCACCGGGGAGCTGTTTTTT; CDR3: CARTDRPTGELFF